A single sample gave rise to the 8 T cell receptor beta chains below, sequenced in a study of lymphopenia after photon versus proton radiotherapy. The table came from immunoSEQ multiplex PCR; TCRdb's copy has only in-frame clones and leaves some out. The sample comprises some 55,000 clones, around 85% of which are singletons, and roughly 2.3% rests with the top ten. The sample consisted of peripheral blood, taken from a patient treated with photon-based radiotherapy. The source of these receptors is a man aged 40-55 years with gastric cancer.

The chain couples TRBV11-2 to TRBJ1-5; no definite D call. Between the trimmed V and J ends, which lost 1 base and 3 bases, there was a span of 7 bases. The CDR3 sequence is 14 residues long. CDR1 and CDR2 from the germline V gene are SGHAT and FQNNGV. The CDR3 DNA reads TGTGCCAGCAGCTTAGGGTTCTCCAATCAGCCCCAGCATTTT. This gives the protein CASSLGFSNQPQHF.

The chain couples TRBV27 to TRBJ1-1, with unresolved D. CDR3 length: 11 residues. Germline CDR1 is MNHEY and CDR2 is SMNVEV (reference sequence). Deletions cut 10 bases from V and 1 base from J, with 7 bases between. CDR3 sequence reads: CATSPNTEAFF. The CDR3 coding sequence is TGTGCCACCTCCCCGAACACTGAAGCTTTCTTT.

V usage is TRBV13 and J usage is TRBJ1-3; a possible D gene is TRBD1 (6 bases). Trimming removed 5 bases at V and 2 bases at J, with 13 bases between. This CDR3 spans 15 amino acids. Germline V gene lookup returns CDR1 PRHDT and CDR2 FYEKMQ (reference sequence). CDR3: CASSTLRGPGNTIYF. The CDR3 nucleotides read TGTGCCAGCAGCACGCTTCGGGGGCCTGGAAACACCATATATTTT.

This clone was picked up one time. The chain couples TRBV20-1 to TRBJ2-7; weak D call: TRBD1 (6 bases). V lost 5 bases and J 6 bases, leaving 11 bases between the germline ends. Germline V gives CDR1 DFQATT, CDR2 SNEGSKA (reference sequence). The CDR3 is made up of 11 amino acids. The CDR3 nucleotides read TGCAGTGCTCTGTGGACAGCCGAGCAGTACTTC. Its translation: CSALWTAEQYF.

The genes are TRBV6-6 and TRBJ2-5; D might be TRBD1 (5 bases). TRBJ2-7 matches the DNA end more closely, so the J call is doubtful. The CDR3 sequence is 13 residues long. Germline V gene sequence: CDR1 MNHNY, CDR2 SVGAGI (reference sequence). The DNA of the CDR3 is TGTGCCAGCAGTCACGACAGACCCTACGAGCAGTACTTC. Translated, it gives CASSHDRPYEQYF.

V is TRBV29-1 and J is TRBJ1-5; the D is unclear. The CDR3 runs 13 residues. V was pared by 3 bases and J by 2 bases, with 8 bases between. CDR1 and CDR2 (germline): SQVTM, ANQGSEA. The CDR3 is CSVEAGGNQPQHF. CDR3 sequence (DNA): TGCAGCGTTGAGGCGGGCGGCAATCAGCCCCAGCATTTT.

This sequence joins TRBV6-5 and TRBJ1-1; no definite D call. The CDR3 is made up of 13 amino acids. V lost 5 bases and J lost 1, with 8 bases in between. Germline assignment: CDR1 MNHEY and CDR2 SVGAGI. The CDR3 DNA follows: TGTGCCAGCAGTCGACCCAGGAACACTGAAGCTTTCTTT. Translated, it gives CASSRPRNTEAFF.

This rearrangement joins TRBV9 to TRBJ2-6; no clear D. V was cut by 4 bases and J by 4 bases, with 3 bases left in between. CDR1 and CDR2 (germline): SGDLS, YYNGEE. There are 12 residues in the CDR3. The CDR3 reads CASSLGANVLTF. The CDR3 DNA follows: TGTGCCAGCAGCCTGGGGGCCAACGTCCTGACTTTC.